The T cell receptor (beta chain) under discussion was sequenced for a study of shared clonotypes between healthy human individuals. Across the whole study: Those who served as donors were a couple of women and three men between the ages of 18 and 49.

Clones were sequenced by immunoSEQ multiplex PCR, and TCRdb holds only the in-frame ones, with some missing. The sample yields under 600,000 clones, around 79% seen once. This clone was detected only a few times. The junction had 1 base not matched to a gene; V was cut back by 1 base and J by 4 bases. The germline gives CDR1 GTSNPN, CDR2 SVGIG (reference sequence). The CDR3 contains 13 residues. The sample taken for sequencing was PBMCs. The source is a woman aged 40 to 49 in good health. Some clones in this sample may be carry-over from other donors' samples. This chain links TRBV30 with TRBJ1-1; TRBD1 matches at 9 bases. The CDR3 DNA sequence: TGTGCCTGGAGTGCGACAGGGGGCACTGAAGCTTTCTTT. The encoded protein is CAWSATGGTEAFF.